Listed here are 6 T cell receptor beta chains from one sample, sequenced in a study of early T cells in non-severe SARS-CoV-2 infection. From the 5' RACE reads, TCRdb called clonotypes with MiXCR, one entry per CDR3 protein. The sample lists fewer than 40,000 distinct CDR3 sequences, about 5% occurring once. Sequenced input: whole blood. The receptors stem from an adult who was a healthcare worker with PCR-confirmed SARS-CoV-2 infection or an uninfected control (not recorded which).

This clonotype has a count of ten or more. This chain connects TRBV4-1 to TRBJ2-1, with 10 bases identical to TRBD2. J was trimmed by 0 bases and V by 3 bases; bases with no gene match: 11. Germline values: CDR1 MGHRA, CDR2 YSYEKL. The CDR3 length is 19 residues. The DNA of the CDR3 is TGCGCCAGCAGCCAGAAGGGGACTAGCGTCCGTAGCTCCTACAATGAGCAGTTCTTC. Amino acids: CASSQKGTSVRSSYNEQFF.

This clonotype was seen more than once but under ten times. The J gene is TRBJ2-7, the V gene TRBV20-1, with a weak D call TRBD2 (6 bases). This CDR3 comprises 13 residues. The germline V and J ends were trimmed by 6 bases and 2 bases, with 14 bases remaining between them. In germline, CDR1 is DFQATT, CDR2 SNEGSKA (reference sequence). CDR3 amino acids: CSARREGTYEQYF. The CDR3 nucleotides read TGCAGTGCCAGGAGGGAAGGGACCTACGAGCAGTACTTC.

This clonotype came up many times. The rearrangement uses TRBV20-1 and TRBJ2-7; TRBD1 aligns across 7 bases. The V gene's germline CDR1 is DFQATT and CDR2 SNEGSKA (reference sequence). V was pared by 6 bases and J by 5 bases, with 7 bases of the junction left unmatched. This CDR3 contains 12 residues. The CDR3 region is CSAEGAGDEQYF. CDR3 sequence (DNA): TGCAGTGCAGAGGGGGCAGGGGACGAGCAGTACTTC.

This clonotype was seen many times. The gene calls are TRBV7-9 and TRBJ1-2; no clear D. The germline V and J ends were trimmed by 3 bases and 4 bases, with 12 bases remaining between them. The germline V gene has CDR1 SEHNR and CDR2 FQNEAQ (reference sequence). The CDR3 is 14 amino acids. The CDR3 reads CASSLLGLAYGYTF. CDR3 coding DNA: TGTGCCAGCAGCTTGCTCGGCTTGGCCTATGGCTACACCTTC.

The V and J genes are TRBV27 and TRBJ2-1, with D perhaps TRBD2 (5 bases). Germline V gives CDR1 MNHEY, CDR2 SMNVEV (reference sequence). V gave up 2 bases and J gave up 6 bases, with 17 bases separating them. This CDR3 contains 16 residues. In nucleotides, the CDR3 is TGTGCCAGCAGTTTAGGACCTGGGCTAGCAGGCAATGAGCAGTTCTTC. Its protein is CASSLGPGLAGNEQFF.

The sample holds many counts of this clonotype. The genes are TRBV15 and TRBJ1-2, with D possibly TRBD1 on 5 matching bases. CDR3 length: 15 residues. The V end lost 0 bases, the J end lost 0 bases, and 8 bases lay between the germline ends. The V gene's germline CDR1 is LNHNV and CDR2 YYDKDF (reference sequence). The CDR3 nucleotides read TGTGCCACCAGCAGAGATTCAGGGTCTAACTATGGCTACACCTTC. Protein: CATSRDSGSNYGYTF.